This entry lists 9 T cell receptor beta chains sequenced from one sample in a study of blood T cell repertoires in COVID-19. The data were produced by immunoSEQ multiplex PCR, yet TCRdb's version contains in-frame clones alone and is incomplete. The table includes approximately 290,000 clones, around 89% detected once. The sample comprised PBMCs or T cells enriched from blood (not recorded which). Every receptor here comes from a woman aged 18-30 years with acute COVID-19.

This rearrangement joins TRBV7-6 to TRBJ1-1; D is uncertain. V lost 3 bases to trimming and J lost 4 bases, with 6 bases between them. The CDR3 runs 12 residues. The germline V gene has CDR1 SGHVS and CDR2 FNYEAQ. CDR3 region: CASSFEGTEAFF. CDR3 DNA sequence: TGTGCCAGCAGCTTTGAGGGCACTGAAGCTTTCTTT.

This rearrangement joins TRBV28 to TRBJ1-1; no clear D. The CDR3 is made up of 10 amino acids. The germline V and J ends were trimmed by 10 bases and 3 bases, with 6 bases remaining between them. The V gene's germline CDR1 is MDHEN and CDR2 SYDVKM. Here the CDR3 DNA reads TGTGCCACCCTATACACTGAAGCTTTCTTT. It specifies CATLYTEAFF.

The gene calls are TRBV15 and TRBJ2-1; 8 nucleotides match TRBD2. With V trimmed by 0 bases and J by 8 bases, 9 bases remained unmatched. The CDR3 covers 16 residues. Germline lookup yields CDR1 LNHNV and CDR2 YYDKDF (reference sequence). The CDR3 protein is CATSREMPGLGDEQFF. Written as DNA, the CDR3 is TGTGCCACCAGCAGAGAGATGCCGGGACTAGGGGATGAGCAGTTCTTC.

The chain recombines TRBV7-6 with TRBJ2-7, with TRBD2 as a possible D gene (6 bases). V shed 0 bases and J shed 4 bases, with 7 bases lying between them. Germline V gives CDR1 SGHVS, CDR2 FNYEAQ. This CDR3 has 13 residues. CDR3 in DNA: TGTGCCAGCAGCTTAGCGCGGGGTTACGAGCAGTACTTC. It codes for CASSLARGYEQYF.

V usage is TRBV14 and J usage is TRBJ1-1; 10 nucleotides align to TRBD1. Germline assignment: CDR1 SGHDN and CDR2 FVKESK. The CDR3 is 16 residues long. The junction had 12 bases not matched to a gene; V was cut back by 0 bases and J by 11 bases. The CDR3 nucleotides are TGTGCCAGCAGCCAAGATTTGTTTCCGGGACAGGGGTATGCTTTCTTT. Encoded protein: CASSQDLFPGQGYAFF.

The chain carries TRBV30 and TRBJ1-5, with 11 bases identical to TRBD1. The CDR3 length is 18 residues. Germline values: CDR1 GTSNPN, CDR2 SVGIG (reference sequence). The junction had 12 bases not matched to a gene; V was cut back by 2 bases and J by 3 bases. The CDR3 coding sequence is TGTGCCTGGAGTTCCCGCCTGGGACAGGGGGTCTACAATCAGCCCCAGCATTTT. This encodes CAWSSRLGQGVYNQPQHF.

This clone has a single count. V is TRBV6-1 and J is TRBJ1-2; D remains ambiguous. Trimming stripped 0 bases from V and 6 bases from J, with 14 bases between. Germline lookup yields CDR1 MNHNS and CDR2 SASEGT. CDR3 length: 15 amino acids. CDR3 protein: CASSEAQGDWHGYTF. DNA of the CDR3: TGTGCCAGCAGTGAAGCGCAAGGAGACTGGCATGGCTACACCTTC.

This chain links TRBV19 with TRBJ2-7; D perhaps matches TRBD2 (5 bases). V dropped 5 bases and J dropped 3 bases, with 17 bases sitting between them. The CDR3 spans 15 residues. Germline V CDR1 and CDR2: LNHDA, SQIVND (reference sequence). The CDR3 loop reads CASSLSAVARYEQYF. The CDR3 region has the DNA TGTGCCAGTAGTCTCTCGGCGGTAGCGCGCTACGAGCAGTACTTC.

The CDR3 region has the DNA TGCGCCAGCAGCTTGGTAGCAGGGGATGAAGCTTTCTTT. This codes for CASSLVAGDEAFF. The chain combines TRBV5-1 with TRBJ1-1, with a weak D call TRBD1 (6 bases). This CDR3 contains 13 residues. Trimming removed 0 bases at V and 7 bases at J, with 10 bases between. In germline, CDR1 is SGHRS, CDR2 YFSETQ.